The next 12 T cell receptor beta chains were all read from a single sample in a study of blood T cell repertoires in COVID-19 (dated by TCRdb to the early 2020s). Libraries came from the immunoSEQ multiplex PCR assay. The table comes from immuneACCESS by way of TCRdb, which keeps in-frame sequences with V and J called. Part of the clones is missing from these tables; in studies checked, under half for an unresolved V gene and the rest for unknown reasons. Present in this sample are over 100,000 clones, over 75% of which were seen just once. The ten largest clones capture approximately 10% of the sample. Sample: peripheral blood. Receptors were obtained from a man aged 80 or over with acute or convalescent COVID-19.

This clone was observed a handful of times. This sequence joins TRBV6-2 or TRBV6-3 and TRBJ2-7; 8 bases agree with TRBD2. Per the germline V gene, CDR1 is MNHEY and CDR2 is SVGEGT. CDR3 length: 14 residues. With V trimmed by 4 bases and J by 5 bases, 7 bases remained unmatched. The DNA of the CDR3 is TGTGCCAGCAGTTTTAGCGGGAATCGGAACGAGCAGTACTTC. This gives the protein CASSFSGNRNEQYF.

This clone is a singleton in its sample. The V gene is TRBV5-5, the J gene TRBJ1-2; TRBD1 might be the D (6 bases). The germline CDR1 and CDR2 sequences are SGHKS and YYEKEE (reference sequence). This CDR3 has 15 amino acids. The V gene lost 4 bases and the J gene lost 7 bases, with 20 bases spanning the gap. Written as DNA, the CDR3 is TGTGCCAGCAGCCCGGTCCCAGCCGACAGGAGTGGCTACACCTTC. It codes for CASSPVPADRSGYTF.

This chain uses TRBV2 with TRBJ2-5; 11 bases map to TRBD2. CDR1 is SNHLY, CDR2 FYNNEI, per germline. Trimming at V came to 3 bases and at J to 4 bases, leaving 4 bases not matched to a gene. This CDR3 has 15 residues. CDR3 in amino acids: CASSDLAGGRETQYF. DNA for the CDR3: TGTGCCAGCAGTGATTTAGCGGGGGGGCGAGAGACCCAGTACTTC.

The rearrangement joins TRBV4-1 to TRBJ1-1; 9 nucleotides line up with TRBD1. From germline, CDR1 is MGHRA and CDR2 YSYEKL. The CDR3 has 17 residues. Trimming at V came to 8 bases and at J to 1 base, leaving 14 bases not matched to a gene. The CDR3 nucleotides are TGCGCCAGCGCATCCTTGGACAGGGGTAATACGAACACTGAAGCTTTCTTT. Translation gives CASASLDRGNTNTEAFF.

Here the CDR3 reads CASSIQVNTEAFF. CDR3 DNA sequence: TGCGCCAGCAGTATACAGGTAAACACTGAAGCTTTCTTT. The chain links TRBV5-1 to TRBJ1-1; a possible D gene is TRBD1 (5 bases). There are 13 residues in the CDR3. Germline V lookup: CDR1 SGHRS, CDR2 YFSETQ. The germline V and J ends were trimmed by 5 bases and 2 bases, with 10 bases remaining between them.

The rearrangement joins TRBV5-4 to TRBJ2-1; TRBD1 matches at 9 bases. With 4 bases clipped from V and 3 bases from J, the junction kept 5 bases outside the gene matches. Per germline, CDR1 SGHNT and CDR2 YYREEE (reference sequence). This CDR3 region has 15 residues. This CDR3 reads CASSLGQGHYNEQFF. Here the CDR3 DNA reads TGTGCCAGCAGCCTCGGACAGGGGCACTACAATGAGCAGTTCTTC.

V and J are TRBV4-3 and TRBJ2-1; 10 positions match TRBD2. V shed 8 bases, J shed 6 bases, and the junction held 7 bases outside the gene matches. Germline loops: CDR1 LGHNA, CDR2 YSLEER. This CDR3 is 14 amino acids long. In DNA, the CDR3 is TGCGCCAGCCCCCCTAGCGGGAGTAGCAATGAGCAGTTCTTC. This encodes CASPPSGSSNEQFF.

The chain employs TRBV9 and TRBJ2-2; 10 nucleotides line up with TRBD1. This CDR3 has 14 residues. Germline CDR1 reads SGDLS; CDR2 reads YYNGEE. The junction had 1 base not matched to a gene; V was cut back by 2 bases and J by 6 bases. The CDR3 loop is CASSVTGGSGELFF. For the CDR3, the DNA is TGTGCCAGCAGCGTGACAGGGGGCTCCGGGGAGCTGTTTTTT.

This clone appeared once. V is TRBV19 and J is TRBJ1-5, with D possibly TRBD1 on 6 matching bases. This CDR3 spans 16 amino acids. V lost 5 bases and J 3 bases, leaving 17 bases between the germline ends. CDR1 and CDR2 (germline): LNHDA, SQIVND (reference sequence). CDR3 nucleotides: TGTGCCAGTAGTGGAAACAGGGAATGGGTCAATCAGCCCCAGCATTTT. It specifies CASSGNREWVNQPQHF. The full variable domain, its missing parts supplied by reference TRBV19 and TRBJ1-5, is DGGITQSPKYLFRKEGQNVTLSCEQNLNHDAMYWYRQDPGQGLRLIYYSQIVNDFQKGDIAEGYSVSREKKESFPLTVTSAQKNPTAFYLCASSGNREWVNQPQHFGDGTRLSIL.

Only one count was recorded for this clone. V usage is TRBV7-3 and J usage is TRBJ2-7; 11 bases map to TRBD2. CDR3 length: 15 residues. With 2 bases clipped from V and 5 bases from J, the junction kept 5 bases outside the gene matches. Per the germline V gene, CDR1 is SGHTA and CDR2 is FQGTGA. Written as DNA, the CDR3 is TGTGCCAGCAGCTTATTAGCGGGAGGGCCCAACGAGCAGTACTTC. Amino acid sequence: CASSLLAGGPNEQYF.

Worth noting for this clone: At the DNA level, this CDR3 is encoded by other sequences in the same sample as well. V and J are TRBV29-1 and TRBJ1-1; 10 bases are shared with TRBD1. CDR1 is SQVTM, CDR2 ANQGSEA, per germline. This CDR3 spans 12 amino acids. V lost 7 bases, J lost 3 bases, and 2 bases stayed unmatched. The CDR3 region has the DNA TGCAGCGCCGGACAGGGGGACACTGAAGCTTTCTTT. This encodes CSAGQGDTEAFF.

The CDR3 protein is CASSSIGLAENNEQFF. The CDR3, as DNA: TGTGCCAGCAGTTCCATAGGACTAGCGGAGAACAATGAGCAGTTCTTC. This chain links TRBV27 with TRBJ2-1, with 10 bases matching TRBD2. Losses at the gene ends were 4 bases for V and 5 bases for J; bases not matched to a gene: 8. The CDR3 runs 16 residues. Per the germline V gene, CDR1 is MNHEY and CDR2 is SMNVEV (reference sequence).